The source of this TCR beta chain is a study of T cell repertoires in cytomegalovirus infection. Study summary: HLA-B-restricted CMV epitopes that are well studied were used alongside recently identified HLA-C-restricted ones. Shared public TCR beta signatures pointed to both CMV infection and a matching HLA type. General study results and limits: HLA-C-restricted CMV clonotypes gave the most frequent clonotype in two of eight donors.

TCRdb itself ran the reads through MiXCR, one entry per CDR3 protein. The sample records approximately 120,000 distinct CDR3 sequences, over 30% being singletons. Points on this clonotype: Its antigen is unidentified.

This CDR3 is built from 17 residues. V was shortened by 1 base and J by 3 bases, with 15 bases between the two germline ends. The V gene's germline CDR1 is MNHEY and CDR2 SVGAGI. The rearrangement joins TRBV6-5 to TRBJ2-2; D is possibly TRBD1 (6 bases). Material: CD8+ T cells from cultured PBMCs, obtained from culture after CMV antigen stimulation. The source of this sequence is a human donor in good health (CMV status not recorded). Some clones in this sample may be carry-over from other donors' samples. DNA of the CDR3: TGTGCCAGCAGTTACTACGCTACAGGGATCTACACCGGGGAGCTGTTTTTT. Translating gives CASSYYATGIYTGELFF.